Listed below are T cell receptor beta chains from one sample, sequenced in a study of PD-1 blockade in classical Hodgkin lymphoma. Clones were read by immunoSEQ multiplex PCR, and TCRdb kept only the in-frame ones, dropping some. The sample has roughly 29,000 clones, roughly nine tenths seen once; the top ten hold roughly 3.8%. Sequenced material: peripheral blood mononuclear cells (PBMCs). The receptor set was obtained from a human donor with classical Hodgkin lymphoma. The CDR3 runs from the conserved cysteine through the conserved F or W. D genes are given only for firm matches. Clone size appears in some rows only: once, few, many, or a class for an expanded clone.

>TRBD1|-|TRBJ1-2|TRBV5-4
TGTGCCAGCAGCGTATCGGGACAGGGTAGTGGCTACACCTTC
CASSVSGQGSGYTF
>-|few|TRBJ1-1|TRBV19
TGTGCCAGTAGTATAACCCCCCCGGTTAACACTGAAGCTTTCTTT
CASSITPPVNTEAFF
>-|-|TRBJ2-5|TRBV19
TGTGCCAGTAGTAAACTAGTACGGGAGACCCAGTACTTC
CASSKLVRETQYF
>-|few|TRBJ2-1|TRBV6-5
TGTGCCAGCAGTCCCCGGGGGAGCTCCTACAATGAGCAGTTCTTC
CASSPRGSSYNEQFF
>-|-|TRBJ2-6|TRBV7-3
TGTGCCAGCAGCTTATCTTGGGGAAACTCTGGGGCCAACGTCCTGACTTTC
CASSLSWGNSGANVLTF
>TRBD1|-|TRBJ2-7|TRBV4-1
TGCGCCAGCAGCCAGGACAGGGTTAGCTACGAGCAGTACTTC
CASSQDRVSYEQYF
>TRBD1|-|TRBJ2-2|TRBV18
TGTGCCAGCTCACCGCGGGGACAGGGGGACACCGGGGAGCTGTTTTTT
CASSPRGQGDTGELFF
>TRBD1|-|TRBJ2-1|TRBV28
TGTGCCAGCAGGACAGGGGGCGCGAGAAATGAGCAGTTCTTC
CASRTGGARNEQFF
>-|-|TRBJ1-2|TRBV18
TGTGCCAGCTCATTGGGGGCATTGGACAACTATGGCTACACCTTC
CASSLGALDNYGYTF
>-|few|TRBJ1-5|TRBV6-1
TGTGCCAGCAGTGGCTTAGCAGGGGTCTCCAATCAGCCCCAGCATTTT
CASSGLAGVSNQPQHF
>TRBD1|-|TRBJ2-7|TRBV19
TGTGCCAGTGGCCGGGACAGCTCCTACGAGCAGTACTTC
CASGRDSSYEQYF
>-|once|TRBJ2-7|TRBV19
TGTGCCAGTAGTGCCGACCCCGGCGCCTTCGAGCAGTACTTC
CASSADPGAFEQYF
>TRBD2|-|TRBJ2-3|TRBV7-2
TGTGCCAGCAGCTCCCCTCGGGGCGGGAGGGCGGATACGCAGTATTTT
CASSSPRGGRADTQYF
>TRBD1|-|TRBJ2-6|TRBV19
TGTGCCAGTAGTAAACCCTACGGACAGGGACTCGTCCCTGGGGCCAACGTCCTGACTTTC
CASSKPYGQGLVPGANVLTF
>-|-|TRBJ1-1|TRBV4-3
TGCGCCAGCAGCCTGGCGGGTGAAGCTTTCTTT
CASSLAGEAFF
>-|once|TRBJ2-5|TRBV5-1
TGCGCCAGCAGCGGCCAAGAGACCCAGTACTTC
CASSGQETQYF
>-|-|TRBJ2-1|TRBV6-5
TGTGCCAGCAGTCTGGACAGATACAATGAGCAGTTCTTC
CASSLDRYNEQFF
>TRBD2|-|TRBJ2-4|TRBV18
TGTGCCAGCTCACCCGGACTAGCGGGAGGGCCTGCCAAAAACATTCAGTACTTC
CASSPGLAGGPAKNIQYF
>-|-|TRBJ2-7|TRBV6-1
TGTGCCAGCAGTGAAGCGTTCTCCTACGAGCAGTACTTC
CASSEAFSYEQYF
>-|-|TRBJ2-1|TRBV7-2
TGTGCCAGCAGCCTGGACAGGGGGCGACTAGCGGGAGCCTACAATGAGCAGTTCTTC
CASSLDRGRLAGAYNEQFF
>TRBD2|-|TRBJ2-1|TRBV10-3
TGTGCCATCAGTGATAGACTAGCGGAGGTTTACAATGAGCAGTTCTTC
CAISDRLAEVYNEQFF
>-|-|TRBJ2-1|TRBV11-3
TGTGCCAGCAGCCCCACAGTGGAGGCCTTCCGTCAGCAGTTCTTC
CASSPTVEAFRQQFF
>TRBD2|-|TRBJ2-7|TRBV19
TGTGCCAGTAGTATAGGTGCGGGAGGCTCCTACGAGCAGTACTTC
CASSIGAGGSYEQYF
>-|-|TRBJ2-7|TRBV27
TGTGCCAGCAGTTACGCACCGTCCTACGAGCAGTACTTC
CASSYAPSYEQYF
>-|-|TRBJ2-1|TRBV10-3
TGTGCCATCAGTGAATTGGACAATGAGCAGTTCTTC
CAISELDNEQFF
>-|-|TRBJ1-2|TRBV11-2
TGTGCCAGCAGCTTCGACAGAAACTATGGCTACACCTTC
CASSFDRNYGYTF
>-|once|TRBJ1-2|TRBV9
TGTGCCAGCAGCGTAGGTTCAGGATACTATGGCTACACCTTC
CASSVGSGYYGYTF
>-|-|TRBJ2-2|TRBV21-1
TGTGCCAGCAGCAAATGGATTGACACCGGGGAGCTGTTTTTT
CASSKWIDTGELFF
>-|-|TRBJ2-7|TRBV5-5
TGTGCCAGCAGCTTGGGTGGGATGAGCTCCTACGAGCAGTACTTC
CASSLGGMSSYEQYF
>TRBD1|once|TRBJ1-4|TRBV6-6
TGTGCCAGCAGTTACTCGGGACAGACTAATGAAAAACTGTTTTTT
CASSYSGQTNEKLFF
>-|-|TRBJ2-5|TRBV11-2
TGTGCCAGCAGCTTAGATACAGGGCCCCAAGAGACCCAGTACTTC
CASSLDTGPQETQYF
>-|once|TRBJ2-7|TRBV5-1
TGCGCCAGCAGCTTGGGGGCAGGGTTCCGGGACGAGCAGTACTTC
CASSLGAGFRDEQYF
>-|-|TRBJ1-2|TRBV5-1
TGCGCCAGCAGCTTGGATCTGGGAGCCCACTATGGCTACACCTTC
CASSLDLGAHYGYTF
>-|-|TRBJ2-7|TRBV7-2
TGTGCCAGCAGCTCGACGGGAGAGTTCGAGCAGTACTTC
CASSSTGEFEQYF
>-|-|TRBJ1-4|TRBV7-9
TGTGCCAGCAGCGGCCACAGGAAGGCCAGTTGGGAAATTGAAAAACTGTTTTTT
CASSGHRKASWEIEKLFF
>TRBD2|-|TRBJ2-5|TRBV27
TGTGCCAGCAGTCCCGGGACTAGTAGCCAAGAGACCCAGTACTTC
CASSPGTSSQETQYF
>-|-|TRBJ2-3|TRBV10-3
TGTGCCATCAGTGAGGGGCCAGACACAGATACGCAGTATTTT
CAISEGPDTDTQYF
>-|few|TRBJ1-1|TRBV27
TGTGCCAGCAGACCCGCAAGGGCCGGGAACACTGAAGCTTTCTTT
CASRPARAGNTEAFF
>-|-|TRBJ2-6|TRBV5-1
TGCGCCAGCAGCCCCAGCCTGGCAGGGGCCAACGTCCTGACTTTC
CASSPSLAGANVLTF
>TRBD2|-|TRBJ2-7|TRBV18
TGTGCCAGCTCGCCGGGAGGGGGATCCTACGAGCAGTACTTC
CASSPGGGSYEQYF
>TRBD2|few|TRBJ2-1|TRBV4-3
TGCGCCAGCAGCCAGACTAGCGGTGACAATGAGCAGTTCTTC
CASSQTSGDNEQFF
>-|-|TRBJ2-1|TRBV2
TGTGCCAGCAGTGGCCTTGGCTCCTACAATGAGCAGTTCTTC
CASSGLGSYNEQFF
>TRBD1|-|TRBJ2-2|TRBV29-1
TGCAGCATTACAGGGGGTCAGGCCACCGGGGAGCTGTTTTTT
CSITGGQATGELFF
>TRBD1|-|TRBJ1-2|TRBV6-5
TGTGCCAGCAGTGTCCGGGGACAGGGCAATGGCTACACCTTC
CASSVRGQGNGYTF
>-|once|TRBJ2-4|TRBV2
TGTGCCAGCAGTGAGGTTGCGGCGGGCCAAAACATTCAGTACTTC
CASSEVAAGQNIQYF
>-|once|TRBJ1-1|TRBV18
TGTGCCAGCTCGGACCAATACGAAGCTTTCTTT
CASSDQYEAFF
>TRBD1|-|TRBJ1-2|TRBV28
TGTGCCAGCAGCCAGGACAGGGCCTATGGCTACACCTTC
CASSQDRAYGYTF
>TRBD2|-|TRBJ2-7|TRBV5-6
TGTGCCAGCATCAAGTTAGCGGGAGACGAGCAGTACTTC
CASIKLAGDEQYF